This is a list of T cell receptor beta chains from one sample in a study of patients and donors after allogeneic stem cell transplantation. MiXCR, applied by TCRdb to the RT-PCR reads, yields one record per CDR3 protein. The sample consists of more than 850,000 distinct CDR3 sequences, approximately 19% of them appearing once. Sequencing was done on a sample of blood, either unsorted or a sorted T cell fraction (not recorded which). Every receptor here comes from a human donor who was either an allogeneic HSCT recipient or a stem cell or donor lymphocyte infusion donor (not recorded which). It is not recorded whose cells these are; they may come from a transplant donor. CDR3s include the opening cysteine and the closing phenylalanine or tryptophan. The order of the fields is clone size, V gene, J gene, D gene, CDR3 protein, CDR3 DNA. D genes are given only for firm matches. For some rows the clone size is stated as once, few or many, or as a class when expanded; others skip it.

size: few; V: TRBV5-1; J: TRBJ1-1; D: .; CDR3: CASSLSVRGNTEAFF; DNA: TGCGCCAGCAGCTTGTCGGTTCGCGGAAACACTGAAGCTTTCTTT
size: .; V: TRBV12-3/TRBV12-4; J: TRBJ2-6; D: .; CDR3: CASSRPTFGANVLTF; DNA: TGTGCCAGCAGCCGTCCAACTTTTGGGGCCAACGTCCTGACTTTC
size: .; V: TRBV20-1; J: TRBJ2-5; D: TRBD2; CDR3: CSARDTSGSRETQYF; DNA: TGCAGTGCTAGAGATACTAGCGGGAGTCGAGAGACCCAGTACTTC
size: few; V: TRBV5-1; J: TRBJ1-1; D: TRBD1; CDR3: CASSFPGGNTEAFF; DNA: TGCGCCAGCAGCTTCCCAGGGGGGAACACTGAAGCTTTCTTT
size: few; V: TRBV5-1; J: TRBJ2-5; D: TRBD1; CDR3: CASSKGQGALWDGTQYF; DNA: TGCGCCAGCAGCAAGGGACAGGGGGCGCTTTGGGATGGGACCCAGTACTTC
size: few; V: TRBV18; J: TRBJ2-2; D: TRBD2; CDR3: CASSPLAGGPTTGELFF; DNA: TGTGCCAGCTCTCCCCTAGCGGGAGGGCCTACCACCGGGGAGCTGTTTTTT
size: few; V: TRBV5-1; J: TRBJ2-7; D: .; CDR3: CASSLYSSYVQYF; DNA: TGCGCCAGCAGCTTGTACAGCTCCTACGTGCAGTACTTC
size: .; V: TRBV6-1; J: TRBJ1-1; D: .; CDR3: CASTQGRMNTEAFF; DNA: TGTGCCAGCACTCAAGGCAGAATGAACACTGAAGCTTTCTTT
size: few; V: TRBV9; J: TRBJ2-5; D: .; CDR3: CASSVEVLQPGETQYF; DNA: TGTGCCAGCAGCGTAGAGGTGCTACAACCTGGGGAGACCCAGTACTTC
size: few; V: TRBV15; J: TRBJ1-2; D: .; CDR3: CATSRGDGAYGYTF; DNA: TGTGCCACCAGCAGAGGGGACGGAGCCTATGGCTACACCTTC
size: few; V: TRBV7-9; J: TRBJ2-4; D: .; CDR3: CASSLLGEGNIQYF; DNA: TGTGCCAGCAGCTTATTGGGGGAAGGAAACATTCAGTACTTC
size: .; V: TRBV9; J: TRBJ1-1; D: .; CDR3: CASSVERGGNTEAFF; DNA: TGTGCCAGCAGCGTAGAAAGAGGGGGGAACACTGAAGCTTTCTTT
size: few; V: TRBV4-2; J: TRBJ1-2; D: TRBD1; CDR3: CASSQTDRNYGYTF; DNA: TGTGCCAGCAGCCAGACGGACAGGAACTATGGCTACACCTTC
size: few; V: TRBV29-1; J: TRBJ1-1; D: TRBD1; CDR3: CSVGYRGAEAFF; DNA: TGCAGCGTTGGGTACAGGGGAGCTGAAGCTTTCTTT
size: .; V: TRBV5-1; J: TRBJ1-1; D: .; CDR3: CASNLQGSDLAFF; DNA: TGCGCCAGCAACCTCCAGGGAAGTGACTTGGCTTTCTTT
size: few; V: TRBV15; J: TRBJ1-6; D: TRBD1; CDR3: CATSTGQGAYNSPLHF; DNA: TGTGCCACCAGCACGGGACAGGGGGCCTATAATTCACCCCTCCACTTT
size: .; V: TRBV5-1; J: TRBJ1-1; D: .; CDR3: CASSFETDTDTEAFF; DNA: TGCGCCAGCAGCTTTGAGACGGATACGGACACTGAAGCTTTCTTT
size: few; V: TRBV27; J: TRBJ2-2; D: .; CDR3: CASRTILGTGELFF; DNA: TGTGCCAGCAGAACTATACTAGGCACCGGGGAGCTGTTTTTT
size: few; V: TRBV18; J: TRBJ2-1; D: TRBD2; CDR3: CASSPFSLSGAISSYNEQFF; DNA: TGTGCCAGCTCACCCTTTAGTCTTAGCGGGGCTATAAGCTCCTACAATGAGCAGTTCTTC
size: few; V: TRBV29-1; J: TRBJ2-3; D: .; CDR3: CSVEGAGHTDTQYF; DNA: TGCAGCGTTGAAGGAGCAGGCCACACAGATACGCAGTATTTT